Listed below are T cell receptor beta chains from one sample, sequenced in a study of T cells in Graves' hyperthyroidism and ophthalmopathy. MiXCR, run by TCRdb on the multiplex PCR reads, gives a single entry per CDR3 protein. This table has hundreds of thousands of distinct CDR3 sequences, around 14% appearing once. Material for sequencing was blood. The receptor source for this set is a woman younger than 35 with Graves' hyperthyroidism that later progressed to Graves' ophthalmopathy. Each CDR3 is given with its conserved first and last residue. The D gene is left open where the match is weak. A clone size is listed for some rows: how often the clone was seen (once, few, many), or a class if it is expanded.

>.|few|TRBJ2-1|TRBV7-9
TGTGCCAGCAGCCCGGGACGAGTTTCCAATGAGCAGTTCTTC
CASSPGRVSNEQFF
>TRBD1|many|TRBJ1-2|TRBV7-8
TGTGCCAGCAGCTCCTTTCCGGGACAGGGGCAACAGAACTATGGCTACACCTTC
CASSSFPGQGQQNYGYTF
>.|.|TRBJ1-5|TRBV6-5
TGTGCCAGCAGTTACTCGTTGGAGGGCGGTCAGCCCCAGCATTTT
CASSYSLEGGQPQHF
>TRBD1|many|TRBJ1-1|TRBV27
TGTGCCAGCAGAACAGACAGGGGGTGGGACACTGAAGCTTTCTTT
CASRTDRGWDTEAFF
>.|few|TRBJ2-1|TRBV6-1
TGTGCCAGCAGCAACGCAGGGTACAATGAGCAGTTCTTC
CASSNAGYNEQFF
>TRBD2|few|TRBJ2-1|TRBV6-2/TRBV6-3
TGTGCCAGCAGTTACTCGAAAGCCGGGAGGTTAGGTAATGAGCAGTTCTTC
CASSYSKAGRLGNEQFF
>.|many|TRBJ2-7|TRBV12-3/TRBV12-4
TGTGCCAGCAGCTCCTGGACAGTTACATACGAGCAGTACTTC
CASSSWTVTYEQYF
>.|.|TRBJ2-1|TRBV27
TGTGCCAGCAAGGTGGGCGGTGAGCAGTTCTTC
CASKVGGEQFF
>.|few|TRBJ2-7|TRBV29-1
TGCAGCGTGTCCCAGGACTCCGAGCAGTACTTC
CSVSQDSEQYF
>.|many|TRBJ1-2|TRBV7-9
TGTGCCAGCAGCTTTGTTGGGGGAGTATTCTACACCTTC
CASSFVGGVFYTF
>TRBD2|many|TRBJ2-1|TRBV3-1
TGTGCCAGCAGCCAACAGCGGGAGTGGTGGAATGAGCAGTTCTTC
CASSQQREWWNEQFF
>.|many|TRBJ1-1|TRBV3-1
TGTGCCAGCAGCCAAGTGAGTGGTTTCCTGACGAACACTGAAGCTTTCTTT
CASSQVSGFLTNTEAFF
>.|.|TRBJ1-5|TRBV4-3
TGCGCCAGCAGCCCTACAGGAGTAGGGAATCAGCCCCAGCATTTT
CASSPTGVGNQPQHF
>.|many|TRBJ2-2|TRBV11-2
TGTGCCAGCAGCTTAGTGGCGGGATCGGACACCGGGGAGCTGTTTTTT
CASSLVAGSDTGELFF
>.|.|TRBJ1-4|TRBV5-4
TGTGCCAGCAGCGAACAGGTTATTACGAATGAAAAACTGTTTTTT
CASSEQVITNEKLFF
>TRBD2|few|TRBJ2-6|TRBV4-1
TGCGCCAGCAGCCAACACCCCCAAGCGGGGACCTCTGGGGCCAACGTCCTGACTTTC
CASSQHPQAGTSGANVLTF
>TRBD2|many|TRBJ2-1|TRBV7-2
TGTGCCAGCAGCCGCGAAAGGACTAGCGGACCATCCCCTAACTACAATGAGCAGTTCTTC
CASSRERTSGPSPNYNEQFF
>TRBD1|.|TRBJ2-2|TRBV24-1
TGTGCCACCAGTGATGACAGGGACACCGGGGAGCTGTTTTTT
CATSDDRDTGELFF
>TRBD2|.|TRBJ2-1|TRBV27
TGTGCCAGCAGCTCCGGGACTAGCGGGAGCTGGAATGAGCAGTTCTTC
CASSSGTSGSWNEQFF
>TRBD2|.|TRBJ2-1|TRBV28
TGTGCCAGCAGTTTAGTGGCGGGAGGGCCTAGAAATGAGCAGTTCTTC
CASSLVAGGPRNEQFF
>.|many|TRBJ2-3|TRBV27
TGTGCCAGCAGTTTAGGCGGCCGGACCACAGATACGCAGTATTTT
CASSLGGRTTDTQYF
>TRBD1|few|TRBJ1-6|TRBV20-1
TGCAGTGCGGGACAGGGTGTTCATTCACCCCTCCACTTT
CSAGQGVHSPLHF
>TRBD1|once|TRBJ1-1|TRBV7-8
TGTGCCAGCAGCTTGGTCGGGACAGGGGTGACTGAAGCTTTCTTT
CASSLVGTGVTEAFF
>TRBD1|many|TRBJ2-7|TRBV6-5
TGTGCCAGCAGTTACTCTGAGGACAGGGGAACCTACGAGCAGTACTTC
CASSYSEDRGTYEQYF
>.|few|TRBJ2-4|TRBV6-1
TGTGCCAGCAGTCTACATGACCCGGGATCCGTACTAGCCAAAAACATTCAGTACTTC
CASSLHDPGSVLAKNIQYF
>TRBD1|many|TRBJ2-7|TRBV20-1
TGCAGTGCTCAAGAATGGGACAGACTCTACGAGCAGTACTTC
CSAQEWDRLYEQYF
>TRBD2|many|TRBJ2-3|TRBV7-2
TGTGCCAGCAGCCGGCAGTCTAGCGGGAGGGGGAGGCGGCCAGATACGCAGTATTTT
CASSRQSSGRGRRPDTQYF
>.|many|TRBJ2-3|TRBV29-1
TGCAGCGTTGCAGTCCCTAGCACAGATACGCAGTATTTT
CSVAVPSTDTQYF
>.|many|TRBJ2-2|TRBV7-2
TGTGCCAGCAGCTCCCAGATGTTTGTCGGGGAGCTGTTTTTT
CASSSQMFVGELFF
>TRBD2|many|TRBJ2-7|TRBV28
TGTGCCAGCAGTTCGTTACGACTAGCGGGAGGGCAGTTGCACGAGCAGTACTTC
CASSSLRLAGGQLHEQYF
>.|many|TRBJ1-2|TRBV27
TGTGCCAGCAGTCCCCGTTTGGGCCGGGGGCGCAACTATGGCTACACCTTC
CASSPRLGRGRNYGYTF
>.|.|TRBJ1-2|TRBV28
TGTGCCAGCAGTTTAACGGGCACAGACTATGGCTACACCTTC
CASSLTGTDYGYTF
>.|.|TRBJ2-7|TRBV4-1
TGCGCCAGCAGCCAGTTACAGGAGGAATTCTTCGAGCAGTACTTC
CASSQLQEEFFEQYF
>.|few|TRBJ1-6|TRBV6-1
TGTGCCAGCGCCAGGGAGCTCTCCTATAATTCACCCCTCCACTTT
CASARELSYNSPLHF
>TRBD1|many|TRBJ1-1|TRBV6-1
TGTGCCAGCAGTGAAGTGCGGACAGGGACAGCTTTCTTT
CASSEVRTGTAFF
>TRBD1|few|TRBJ1-6|TRBV2
TGTGCCAGCAGGAACCGGGACAGGGAGACACCCCTCCACTTT
CASRNRDRETPLHF
>.|few|TRBJ2-7|TRBV5-1
TGCGCCAGCAGCTTGCTCGGGGGCGCACCCTACGAGCAGTACTTC
CASSLLGGAPYEQYF
>.|.|TRBJ2-2|TRBV2
TGTGCCAGCAGTGAAGTCCGGACAAACACCGGGGAGCTGTTTTTT
CASSEVRTNTGELFF
>.|many|TRBJ2-2|TRBV3-1
TGTGCCAGCAGTCAGTCGACGGGGAGGACCGGGGAGCTGTTTTTT
CASSQSTGRTGELFF
>TRBD1|many|TRBJ1-5|TRBV6-1
TGTGCCAGCAGCCGGACAGGGTTTAGCAATCAGCCCCAGCATTTT
CASSRTGFSNQPQHF
>.|.|TRBJ1-5|TRBV30
TGTGCCTGGAGAGCAGGCTTTAGCAATCAGCCCCAGCATTTT
CAWRAGFSNQPQHF
>.|many|TRBJ1-1|TRBV3-1
TGTGCCAGCAGCCAGATGCCTAACACTGAAGCTTTCTTT
CASSQMPNTEAFF
>.|many|TRBJ1-1|TRBV7-2
TGTGCCAGCAGCTTAGGTCATGTTGAAGCTTTCTTT
CASSLGHVEAFF